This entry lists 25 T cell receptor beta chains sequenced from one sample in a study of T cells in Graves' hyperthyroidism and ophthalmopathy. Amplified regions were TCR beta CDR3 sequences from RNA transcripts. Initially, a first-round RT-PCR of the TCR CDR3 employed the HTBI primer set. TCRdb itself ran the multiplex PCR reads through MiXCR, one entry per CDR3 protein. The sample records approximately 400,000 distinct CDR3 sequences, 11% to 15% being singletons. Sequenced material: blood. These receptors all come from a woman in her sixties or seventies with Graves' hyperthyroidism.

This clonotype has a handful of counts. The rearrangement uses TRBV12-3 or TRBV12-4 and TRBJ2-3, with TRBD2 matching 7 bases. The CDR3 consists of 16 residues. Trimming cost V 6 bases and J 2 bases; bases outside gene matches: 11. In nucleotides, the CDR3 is TGTGCCAGCAGCCACCTTCCGGGACTAAACACAGATACGCAGTATTTT. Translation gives CASSHLPGLNTDTQYF.

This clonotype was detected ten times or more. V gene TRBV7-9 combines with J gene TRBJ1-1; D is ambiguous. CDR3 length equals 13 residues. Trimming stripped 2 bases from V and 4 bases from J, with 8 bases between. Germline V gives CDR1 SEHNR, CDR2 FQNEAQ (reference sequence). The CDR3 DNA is TGTGCCAGCAGCTTAAAAGCGGGCACTGAAGCTTTCTTT. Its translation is CASSLKAGTEAFF.

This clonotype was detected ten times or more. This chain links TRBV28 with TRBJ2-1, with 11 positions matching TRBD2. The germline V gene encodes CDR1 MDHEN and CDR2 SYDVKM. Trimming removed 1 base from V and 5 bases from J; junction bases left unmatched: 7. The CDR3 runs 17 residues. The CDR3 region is CASSLSQLAGVNNEQFF. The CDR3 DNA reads TGTGCCAGCAGTTTATCCCAACTAGCGGGAGTGAACAATGAGCAGTTCTTC.

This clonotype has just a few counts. CDR3 sequence: CASSRRGRDYEQYF. CDR3 nucleotide sequence: TGTGCCAGCAGCCGCCGGGGCCGCGACTACGAGCAGTACTTC. V usage is TRBV5-4 and J usage is TRBJ2-7; D may correspond to TRBD1 or TRBD2 (5 bases each). This CDR3 spans 14 amino acids. V lost 4 bases and J lost 3, with 14 bases in between. Germline loops: CDR1 SGHNT, CDR2 YYREEE (reference sequence).

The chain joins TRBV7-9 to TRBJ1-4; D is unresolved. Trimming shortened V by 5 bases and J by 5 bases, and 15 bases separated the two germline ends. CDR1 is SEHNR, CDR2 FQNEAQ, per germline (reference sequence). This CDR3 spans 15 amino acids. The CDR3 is CASSPDGRLNEKLFF. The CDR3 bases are TGTGCCAGCAGCCCGGACGGCCGATTAAATGAAAAACTGTTTTTT.

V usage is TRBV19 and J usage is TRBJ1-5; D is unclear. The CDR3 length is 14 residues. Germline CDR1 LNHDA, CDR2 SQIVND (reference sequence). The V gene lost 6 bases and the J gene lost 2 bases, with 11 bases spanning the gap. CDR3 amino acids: CASRGGFGNQPQHF. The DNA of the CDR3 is TGTGCCAGTAGGGGTGGATTTGGCAATCAGCCCCAGCATTTT.

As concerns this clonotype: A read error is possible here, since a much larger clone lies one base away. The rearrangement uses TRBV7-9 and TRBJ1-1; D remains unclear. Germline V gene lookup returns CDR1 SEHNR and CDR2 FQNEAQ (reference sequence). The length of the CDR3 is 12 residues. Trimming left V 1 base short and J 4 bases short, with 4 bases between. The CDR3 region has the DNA TGTGCCAGCAGCTTAGTGGTCACTGAAGCTTTCTTT. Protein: CASSLVVTEAFF.

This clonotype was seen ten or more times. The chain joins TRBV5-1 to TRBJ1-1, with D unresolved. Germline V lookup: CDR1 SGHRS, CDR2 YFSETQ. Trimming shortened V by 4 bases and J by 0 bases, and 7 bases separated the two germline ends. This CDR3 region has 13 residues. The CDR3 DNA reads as TGCGCCAGCAGCGGAACCTTGAACACTGAAGCTTTCTTT. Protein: CASSGTLNTEAFF. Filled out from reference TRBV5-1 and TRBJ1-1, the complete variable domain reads KAGVTQTPRYLIKTRGQQVTLSCSPISGHRSVSWYQQTPGQGLQFLFEYFSETQRNKGNFPGRFSGRQFSNSRSEMNVSTLELGDSALYLCASSGTLNTEAFFGQGTRLTVV.

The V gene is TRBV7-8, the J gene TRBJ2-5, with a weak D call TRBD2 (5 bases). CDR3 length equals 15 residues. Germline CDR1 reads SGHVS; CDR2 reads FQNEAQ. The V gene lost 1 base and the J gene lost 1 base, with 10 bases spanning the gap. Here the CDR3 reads CASSLGGFLQETQYF. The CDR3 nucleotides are TGTGCCAGCAGCTTAGGAGGGTTCCTCCAAGAGACCCAGTACTTC.

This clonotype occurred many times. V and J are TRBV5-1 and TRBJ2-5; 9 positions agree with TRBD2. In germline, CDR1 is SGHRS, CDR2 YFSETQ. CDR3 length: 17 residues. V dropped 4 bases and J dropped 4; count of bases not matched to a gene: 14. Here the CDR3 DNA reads TGCGCCAGCAGCATAGCGGGAGCTATCTCCCCGGGAGAGACCCAGTACTTC. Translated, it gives CASSIAGAISPGETQYF.

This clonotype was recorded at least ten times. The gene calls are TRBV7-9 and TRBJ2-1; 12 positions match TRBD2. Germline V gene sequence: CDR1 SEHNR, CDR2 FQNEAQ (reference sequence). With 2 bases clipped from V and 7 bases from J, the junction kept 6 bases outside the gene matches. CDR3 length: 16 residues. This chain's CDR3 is CASSLTTSGSLNEQFF. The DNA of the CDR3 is TGTGCCAGCAGCTTAACGACTAGCGGGAGTTTAAATGAGCAGTTCTTC.

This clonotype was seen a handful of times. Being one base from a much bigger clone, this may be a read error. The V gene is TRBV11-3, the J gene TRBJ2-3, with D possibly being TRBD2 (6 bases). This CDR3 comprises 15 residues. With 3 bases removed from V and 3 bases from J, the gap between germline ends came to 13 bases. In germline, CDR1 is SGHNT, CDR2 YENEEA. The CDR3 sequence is CASSFGGKETDTQYF. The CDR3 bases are TGTGCCAGCAGCTTTGGCGGGAAGGAGACAGATACGCAGTATTTT.

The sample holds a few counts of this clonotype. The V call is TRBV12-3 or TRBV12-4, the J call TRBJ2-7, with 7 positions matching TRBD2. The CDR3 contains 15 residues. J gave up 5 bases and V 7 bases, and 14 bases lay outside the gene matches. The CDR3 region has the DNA TGTGCCAGCAATTTCCCAGCGGGACTGCGCAACGAGCAGTACTTC. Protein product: CASNFPAGLRNEQYF.

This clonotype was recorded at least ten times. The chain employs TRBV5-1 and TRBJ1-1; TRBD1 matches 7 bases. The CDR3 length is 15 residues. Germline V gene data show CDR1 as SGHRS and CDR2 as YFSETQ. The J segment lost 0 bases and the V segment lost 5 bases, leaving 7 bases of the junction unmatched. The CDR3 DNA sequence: TGCGCCAGCAGACGGAGGGACAGAATGAACACTGAAGCTTTCTTT. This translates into CASRRRDRMNTEAFF.

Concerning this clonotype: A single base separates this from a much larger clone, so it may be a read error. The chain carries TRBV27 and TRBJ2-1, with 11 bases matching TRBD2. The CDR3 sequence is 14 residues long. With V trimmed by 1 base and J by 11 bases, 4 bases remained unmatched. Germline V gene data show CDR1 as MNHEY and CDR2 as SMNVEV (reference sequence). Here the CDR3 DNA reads TGTGCCAGCAGTTTATTTAGCGGGGGGGATAAGCAGTTCTTC. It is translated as CASSLFSGGDKQFF.

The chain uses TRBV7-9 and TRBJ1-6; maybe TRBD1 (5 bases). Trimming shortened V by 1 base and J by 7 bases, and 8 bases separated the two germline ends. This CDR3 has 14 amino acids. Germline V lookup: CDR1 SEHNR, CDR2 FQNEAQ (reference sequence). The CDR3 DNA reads TGTGCCAGCAGCTTAGGGGGCTCCAATTCACCCCTCCACTTT. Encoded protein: CASSLGGSNSPLHF.

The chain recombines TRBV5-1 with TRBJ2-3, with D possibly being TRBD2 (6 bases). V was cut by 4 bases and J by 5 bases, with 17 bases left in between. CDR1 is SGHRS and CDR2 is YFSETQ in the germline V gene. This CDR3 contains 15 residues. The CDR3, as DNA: TGCGCCAGCAGCGTTAGGCCGGACTACGGAGATACGCAGTATTTT. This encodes CASSVRPDYGDTQYF.

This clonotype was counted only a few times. The CDR3: CASSPQGGAGQPQHF. The CDR3 DNA follows: TGTGCCAGCAGCCCCCAGGGGGGCGCGGGTCAGCCCCAGCATTTT. The chain employs TRBV7-9 and TRBJ1-5, with 7 bases aligning to TRBD1. The CDR3 is made up of 15 amino acids. Germline V CDR1 and CDR2: SEHNR, FQNEAQ (reference sequence). V lost 5 bases, J lost 6 bases, and 10 bases stayed unmatched.

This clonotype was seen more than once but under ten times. The CDR3 nucleotides read TGTGCCAGTAGACCGACTAGCGGCACAGATACGCAGTATTTT. It codes for CASRPTSGTDTQYF. The chain uses TRBV19 and TRBJ2-3, with 8 bases aligning to TRBD2. V lost 6 bases, J lost 1 base, and 3 bases stayed unmatched. This CDR3 region has 14 residues. The germline V gene encodes CDR1 LNHDA and CDR2 SQIVND (reference sequence).

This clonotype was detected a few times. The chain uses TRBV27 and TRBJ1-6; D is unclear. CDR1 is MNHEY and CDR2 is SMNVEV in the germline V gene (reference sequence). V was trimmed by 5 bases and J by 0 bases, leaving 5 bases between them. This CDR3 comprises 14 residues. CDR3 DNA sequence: TGTGCCAGCAGTCGGGGCTCCTATAATTCACCCCTCCACTTT. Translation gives CASSRGSYNSPLHF.

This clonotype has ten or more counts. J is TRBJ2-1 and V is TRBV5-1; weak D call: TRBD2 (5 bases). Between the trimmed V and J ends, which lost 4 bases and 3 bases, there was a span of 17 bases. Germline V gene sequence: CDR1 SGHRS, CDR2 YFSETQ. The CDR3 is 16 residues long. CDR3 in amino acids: CASSGSGASYYNEQFF. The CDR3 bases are TGCGCCAGCAGCGGAAGCGGAGCGTCCTACTACAATGAGCAGTTCTTC.

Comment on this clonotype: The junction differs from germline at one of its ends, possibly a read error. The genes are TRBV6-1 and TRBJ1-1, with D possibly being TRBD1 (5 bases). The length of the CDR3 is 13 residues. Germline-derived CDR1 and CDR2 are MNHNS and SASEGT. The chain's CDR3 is CASREGPNSEAFF. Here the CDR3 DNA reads TGTGCCAGCAGAGAGGGGCCGAACTCTGAAGCTTTCTTT.

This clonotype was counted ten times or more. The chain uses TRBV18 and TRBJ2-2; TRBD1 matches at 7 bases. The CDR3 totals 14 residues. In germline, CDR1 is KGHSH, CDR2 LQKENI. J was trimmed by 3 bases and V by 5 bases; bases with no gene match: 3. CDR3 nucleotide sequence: TGTGCCAGCTCATTGACAGGGTACACCGGGGAGCTGTTTTTT. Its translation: CASSLTGYTGELFF.

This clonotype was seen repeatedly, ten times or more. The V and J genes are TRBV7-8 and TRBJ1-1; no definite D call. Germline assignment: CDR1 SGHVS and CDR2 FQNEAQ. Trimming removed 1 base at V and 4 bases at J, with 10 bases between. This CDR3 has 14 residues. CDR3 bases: TGTGCCAGCAGCTTAGTCGGCAGGTCCACTGAAGCTTTCTTT. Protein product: CASSLVGRSTEAFF.

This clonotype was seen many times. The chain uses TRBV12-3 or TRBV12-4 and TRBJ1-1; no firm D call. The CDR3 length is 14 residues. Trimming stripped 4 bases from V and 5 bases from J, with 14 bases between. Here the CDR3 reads CASSSWTRRTEAFF. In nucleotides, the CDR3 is TGTGCCAGCAGTTCCTGGACCCGAAGGACTGAAGCTTTCTTT.